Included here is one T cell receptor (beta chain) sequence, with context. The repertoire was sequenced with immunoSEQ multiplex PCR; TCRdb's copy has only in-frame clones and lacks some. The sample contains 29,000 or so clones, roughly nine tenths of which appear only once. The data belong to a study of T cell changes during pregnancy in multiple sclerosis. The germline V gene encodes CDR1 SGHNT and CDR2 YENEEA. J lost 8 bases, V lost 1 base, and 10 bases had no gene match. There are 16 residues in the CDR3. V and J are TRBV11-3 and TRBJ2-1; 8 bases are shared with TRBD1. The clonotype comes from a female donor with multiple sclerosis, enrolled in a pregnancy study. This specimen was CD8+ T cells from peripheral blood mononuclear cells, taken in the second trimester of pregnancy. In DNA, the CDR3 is TGTGCCAGCAGCTTAGGGGGGCGGACAGGGACACATGAGCAGTTCTTC. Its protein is CASSLGGRTGTHEQFF.